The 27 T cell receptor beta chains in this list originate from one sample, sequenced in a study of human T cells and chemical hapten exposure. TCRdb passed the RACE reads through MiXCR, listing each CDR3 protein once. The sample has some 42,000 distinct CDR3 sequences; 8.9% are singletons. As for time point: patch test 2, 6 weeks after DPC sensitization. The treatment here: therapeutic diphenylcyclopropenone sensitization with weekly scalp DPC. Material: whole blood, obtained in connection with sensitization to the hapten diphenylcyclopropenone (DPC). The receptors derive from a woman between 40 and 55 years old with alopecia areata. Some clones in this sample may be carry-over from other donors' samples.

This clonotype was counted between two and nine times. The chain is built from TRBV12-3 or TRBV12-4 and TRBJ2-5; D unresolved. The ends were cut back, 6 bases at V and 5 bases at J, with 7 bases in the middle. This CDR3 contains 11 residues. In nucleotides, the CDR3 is TGTGCCAGCAGCCGAACGGAGACCCAGTACTTC. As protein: CASSRTETQYF.

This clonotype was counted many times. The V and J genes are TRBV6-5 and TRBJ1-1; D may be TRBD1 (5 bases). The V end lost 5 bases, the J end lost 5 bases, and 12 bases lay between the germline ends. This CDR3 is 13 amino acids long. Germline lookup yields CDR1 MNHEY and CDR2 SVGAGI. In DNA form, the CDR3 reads TGTGCCAGCAGTCCGAGGACAAGGACTGAAGCTTTCTTT. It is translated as CASSPRTRTEAFF.

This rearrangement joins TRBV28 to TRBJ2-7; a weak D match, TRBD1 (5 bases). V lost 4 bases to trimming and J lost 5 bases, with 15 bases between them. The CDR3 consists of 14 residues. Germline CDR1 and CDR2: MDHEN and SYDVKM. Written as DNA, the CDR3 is TGTGCCAGCAGTTCCCAGGGAATTGGGGACGAGCAGTACGTC. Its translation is CASSSQGIGDEQYV.

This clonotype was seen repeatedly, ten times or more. CDR3 protein: CASSSEGLSSQYF. DNA of the CDR3: TGTGCCAGCAGCTCGGAAGGTCTGTCGTCCCAGTACTTC. V gene TRBV5-6 combines with J gene TRBJ2-5; D remains unclear. Trimming shortened V by 3 bases and J by 9 bases, and 15 bases separated the two germline ends. Germline values: CDR1 SGHDT, CDR2 YYEEEE. The CDR3 sequence is 13 residues long. The full variable domain, in which reference TRBV5-6 and TRBJ2-5 provide the parts outside the CDR3, is DAGVTQSPTHLIKTRGQQVTLRCSPKSGHDTVSWYQQALGQGPQFIFQYYEEEERQRGNFPDRFSGHQFPNYSSELNVNALLLGDSALYLCASSSEGLSSQYFGPGTRLLVL.

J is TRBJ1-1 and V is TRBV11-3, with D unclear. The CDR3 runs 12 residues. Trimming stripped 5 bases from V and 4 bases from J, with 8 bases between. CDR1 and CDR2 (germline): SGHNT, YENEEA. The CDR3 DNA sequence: TGTGCCAGCAGCGTACAGAGCACTGAAGCTTTCTTT. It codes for CASSVQSTEAFF.

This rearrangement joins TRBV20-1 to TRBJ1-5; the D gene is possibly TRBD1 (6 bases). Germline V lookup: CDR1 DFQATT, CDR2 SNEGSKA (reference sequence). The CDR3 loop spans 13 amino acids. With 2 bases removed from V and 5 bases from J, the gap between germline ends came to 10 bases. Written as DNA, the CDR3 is TGCAGTGCTAGATGGAACAGGGATCAGCCCCAGCATTTT. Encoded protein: CSARWNRDQPQHF.

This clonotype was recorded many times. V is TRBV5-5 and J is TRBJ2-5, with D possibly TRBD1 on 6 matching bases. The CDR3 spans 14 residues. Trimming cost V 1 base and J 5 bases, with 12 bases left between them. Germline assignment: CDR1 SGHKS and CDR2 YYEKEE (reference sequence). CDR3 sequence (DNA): TGTGCCAGCAGCTTGCGGGCAGGGGAGGAGACCCAGTACTTC. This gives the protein CASSLRAGEETQYF.

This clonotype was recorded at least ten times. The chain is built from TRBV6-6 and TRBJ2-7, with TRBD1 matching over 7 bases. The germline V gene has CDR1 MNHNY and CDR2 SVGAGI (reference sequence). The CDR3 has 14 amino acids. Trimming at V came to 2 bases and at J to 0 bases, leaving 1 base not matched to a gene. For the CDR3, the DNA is TGTGCCAGCAGTTACCGGGACAGCTCCTACGAGCAGTACTTC. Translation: CASSYRDSSYEQYF.

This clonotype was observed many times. CDR3 bases: TGTGCCAGCAGTGAAGCGGGGGTACAGGGGGCCCAGCCCCAGCATTTT. This encodes CASSEAGVQGAQPQHF. This chain connects TRBV6-1 to TRBJ1-5, with TRBD1 identical over 9 bases. CDR3 length: 16 residues. Germline-derived CDR1 and CDR2 are MNHNS and SASEGT. V trimming: 0 bases; J trimming: 7 bases; junction bases outside the gene matches: 7.

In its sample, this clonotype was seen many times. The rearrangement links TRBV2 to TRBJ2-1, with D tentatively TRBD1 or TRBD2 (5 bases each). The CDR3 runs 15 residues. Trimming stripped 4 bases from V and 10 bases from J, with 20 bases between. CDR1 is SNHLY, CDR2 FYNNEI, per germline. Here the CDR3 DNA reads TGTGCCAGCAGTGTGGACACCTACCCCGGGGAAGAGCAGTTCTTC. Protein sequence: CASSVDTYPGEEQFF.

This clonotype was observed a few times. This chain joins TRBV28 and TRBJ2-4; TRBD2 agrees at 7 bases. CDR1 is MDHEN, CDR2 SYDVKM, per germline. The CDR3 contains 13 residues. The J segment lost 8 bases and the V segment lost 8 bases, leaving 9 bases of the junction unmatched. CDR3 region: CASSQGREDIQYF. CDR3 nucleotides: TGTGCCAGCTCTCAGGGACGGGAGGACATTCAGTACTTC.

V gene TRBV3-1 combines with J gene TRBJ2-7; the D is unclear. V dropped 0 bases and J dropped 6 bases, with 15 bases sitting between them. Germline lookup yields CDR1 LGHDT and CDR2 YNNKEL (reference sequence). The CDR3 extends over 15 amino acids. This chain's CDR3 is CASSQEGYSKGEQYF. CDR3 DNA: TGTGCCAGCAGCCAAGAAGGTTATAGCAAAGGCGAGCAGTACTTC.

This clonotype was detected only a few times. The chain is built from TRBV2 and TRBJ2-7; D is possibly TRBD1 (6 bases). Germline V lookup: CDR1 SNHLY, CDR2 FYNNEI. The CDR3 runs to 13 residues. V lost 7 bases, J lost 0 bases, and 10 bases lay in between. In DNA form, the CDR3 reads TGTGCCAGCACCCCGACAGGCTCCTACGAGCAGTACTTC. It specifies CASTPTGSYEQYF.

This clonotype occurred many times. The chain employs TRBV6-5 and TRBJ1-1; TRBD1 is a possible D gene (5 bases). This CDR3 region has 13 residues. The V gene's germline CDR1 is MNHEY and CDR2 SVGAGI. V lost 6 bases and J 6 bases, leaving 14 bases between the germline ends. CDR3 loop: CASRRDSPAEAFF. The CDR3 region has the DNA TGTGCCAGCAGACGAGACAGCCCGGCTGAAGCTTTCTTT.

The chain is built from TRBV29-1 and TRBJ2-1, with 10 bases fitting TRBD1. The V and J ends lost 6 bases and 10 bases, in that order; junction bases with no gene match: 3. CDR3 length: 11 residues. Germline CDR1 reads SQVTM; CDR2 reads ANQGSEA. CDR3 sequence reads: CSVDRGREQFF. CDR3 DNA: TGCAGCGTCGACAGGGGGCGCGAGCAGTTCTTC.

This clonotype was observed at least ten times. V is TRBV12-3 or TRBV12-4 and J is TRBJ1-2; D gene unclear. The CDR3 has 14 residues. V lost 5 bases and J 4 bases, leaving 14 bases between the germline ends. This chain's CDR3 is CASSPTTGSYGYTF. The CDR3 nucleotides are TGTGCCAGCAGTCCTACGACGGGTTCCTATGGCTACACCTTC.

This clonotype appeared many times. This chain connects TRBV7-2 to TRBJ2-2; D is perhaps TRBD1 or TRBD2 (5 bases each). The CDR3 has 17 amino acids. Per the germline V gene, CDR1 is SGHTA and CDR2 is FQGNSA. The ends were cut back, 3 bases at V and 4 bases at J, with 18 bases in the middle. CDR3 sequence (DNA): TGTGCCAGCAGCTTTCGTGGGAGTGGTAGGGGCACCGGGGAGCTGTTTTTT. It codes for CASSFRGSGRGTGELFF.

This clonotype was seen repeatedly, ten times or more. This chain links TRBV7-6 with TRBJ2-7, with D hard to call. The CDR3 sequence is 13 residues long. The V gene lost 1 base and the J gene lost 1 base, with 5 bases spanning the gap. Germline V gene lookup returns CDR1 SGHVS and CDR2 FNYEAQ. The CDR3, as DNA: TGTGCCAGCAGCTTAGATACATCCTACGAGCAGTACTTC. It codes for CASSLDTSYEQYF.

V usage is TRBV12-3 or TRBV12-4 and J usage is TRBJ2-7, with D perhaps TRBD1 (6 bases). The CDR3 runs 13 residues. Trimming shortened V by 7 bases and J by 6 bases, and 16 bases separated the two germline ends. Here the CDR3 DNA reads TGTGCCAGCAAATGGGACACCCGCGGCGAGCAGTACTTC. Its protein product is CASKWDTRGEQYF.

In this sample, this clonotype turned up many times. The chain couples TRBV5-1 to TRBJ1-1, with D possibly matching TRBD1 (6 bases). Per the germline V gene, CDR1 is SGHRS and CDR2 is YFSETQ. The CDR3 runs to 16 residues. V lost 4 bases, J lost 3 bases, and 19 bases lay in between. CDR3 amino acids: CASSPETGGGDTEAFF. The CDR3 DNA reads TGCGCCAGCAGCCCTGAGACAGGAGGAGGGGACACTGAAGCTTTCTTT. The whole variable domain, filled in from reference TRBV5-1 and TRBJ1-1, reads KAGVTQTPRYLIKTRGQQVTLSCSPISGHRSVSWYQQTPGQGLQFLFEYFSETQRNKGNFPGRFSGRQFSNSRSEMNVSTLELGDSALYLCASSPETGGGDTEAFFGQGTRLTVV.

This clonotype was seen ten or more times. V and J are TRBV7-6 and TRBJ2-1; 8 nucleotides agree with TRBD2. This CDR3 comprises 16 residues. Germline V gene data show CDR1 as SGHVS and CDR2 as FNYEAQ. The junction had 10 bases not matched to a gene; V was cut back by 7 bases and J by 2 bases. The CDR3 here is CASTSQSGGTYNEQFF. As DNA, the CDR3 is TGTGCCAGCACCTCCCAGTCGGGGGGGACCTACAATGAGCAGTTCTTC.

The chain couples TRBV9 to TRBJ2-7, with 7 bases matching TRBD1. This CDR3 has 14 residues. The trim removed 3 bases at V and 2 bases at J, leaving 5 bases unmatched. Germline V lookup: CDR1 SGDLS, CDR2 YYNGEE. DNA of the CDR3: TGTGCCAGCAGCGAGACAGGGATCGCCTACGAGCAGTACTTC. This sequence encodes CASSETGIAYEQYF.

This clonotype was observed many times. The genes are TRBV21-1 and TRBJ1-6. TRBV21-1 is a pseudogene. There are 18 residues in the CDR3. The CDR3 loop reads CASSKALPLMAYNSPLHF. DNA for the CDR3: TGTGCCAGCAGCAAGGCCCTACCACTAATGGCCTATAATTCACCCCTCCACTTT.

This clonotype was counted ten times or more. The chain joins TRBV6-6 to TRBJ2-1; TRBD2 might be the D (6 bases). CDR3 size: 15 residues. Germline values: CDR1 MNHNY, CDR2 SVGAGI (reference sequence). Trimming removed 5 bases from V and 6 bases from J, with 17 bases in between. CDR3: CASSKEGIRGNEQFF. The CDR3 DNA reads TGTGCCAGCAGTAAGGAGGGTATCCGGGGCAATGAGCAGTTCTTC.

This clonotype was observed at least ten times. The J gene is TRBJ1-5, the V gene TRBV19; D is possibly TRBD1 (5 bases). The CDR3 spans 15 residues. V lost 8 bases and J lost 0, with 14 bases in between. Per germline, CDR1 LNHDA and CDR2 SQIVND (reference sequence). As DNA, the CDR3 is TGTGCCAGTGCGAGGGACCCTGATAGCAATCAGCCCCAGCATTTT. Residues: CASARDPDSNQPQHF.

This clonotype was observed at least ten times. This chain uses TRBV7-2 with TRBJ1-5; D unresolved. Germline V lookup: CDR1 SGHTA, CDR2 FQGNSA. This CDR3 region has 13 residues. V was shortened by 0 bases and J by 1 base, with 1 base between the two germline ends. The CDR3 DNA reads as TGTGCCAGCAGCTTAGCGAGCAATCAGCCCCAGCATTTT. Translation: CASSLASNQPQHF.

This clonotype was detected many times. CDR3 residues: CASRLEAGGYGYTF. In DNA form, the CDR3 reads TGTGCCAGCAGACTCGAGGCTGGGGGCTATGGCTACACCTTC. The rearrangement links TRBV12-3 or TRBV12-4 to TRBJ1-2; possible D gene TRBD1, 5 bases. The CDR3 consists of 14 residues. The V and J ends lost 6 bases and 4 bases respectively, with 15 bases between them.